The 18 T cell receptor beta chains below come from one sample, sequenced in a study of molecular identifiers for immune sequencing clone quantification. TCRdb processed the PCR reads anew with MiXCR; each CDR3 protein has one entry. The sample shows approximately 12,000 distinct CDR3 sequences, approximately 15% of them seen only once. Sequenced sample: naive CD8+ T cells from blood, with Jurkat cell RNA spiked in. Subset given: FACS-sorted CD8+CD4-CCR7+CD45RA+ naive T cells. The receptors here all came from a human donor in good health. Some libraries in this study had Jurkat cell RNA spiked in.

In the case of this clonotype: Germline is not matched at one junction end, which may reflect a read error. The chain carries TRBV13 and TRBJ2-3, with 11 bases matching TRBD2. The CDR3 is 16 amino acids. Germline CDR1 is PRHDT and CDR2 is FYEKMQ (reference sequence). CDR3 region: CVSSLLAGASTDAQYF. In DNA form, the CDR3 reads TGTGTCAGCAGCTTACTAGCGGGGGCTAGCACAGATGCGCAGTATTTT.

The chain joins TRBV4-3 to TRBJ2-7; 7 bases are shared with TRBD2. The length of the CDR3 is 16 residues. J was trimmed by 3 bases and V by 4 bases; bases with no gene match: 12. From germline, CDR1 is LGHNA and CDR2 YSLEER. The CDR3 region is CASSREHGLVDYEQYF. The CDR3 bases are TGCGCCAGCAGCCGAGAACATGGACTAGTGGACTACGAGCAGTACTTC.

This clonotype has more than one count but fewer than ten. This clone may be a read error of a much larger clone one base away. V is TRBV14 and J is TRBJ1-6, with D possibly TRBD1 on 5 matching bases. CDR3 length: 13 amino acids. Germline CDR1 and CDR2: SGHDN and FVKESK. The CDR3 DNA sequence: TGTGCCAGCAGCGAAGACAGATACTCACCCCTCCGCTTT. This encodes CASSEDRYSPLRF.

Turning to this clonotype: Possible read error: a much larger clone is one base away. The rearrangement joins TRBV14 to TRBJ2-3; 7 positions match TRBD2. This CDR3 comprises 15 residues. CDR1 is SGHDN and CDR2 is FVKESK in the germline V gene. CDR3 residues: CVSSPELATTDTQYF. Written as DNA, the CDR3 is TGTGTCAGCAGCCCAGAACTAGCGACCACAGATACGCAGTATTTT.

About this clonotype itself: A much larger clone differs by one base, so this may be a read error. This likely comes from a read error, as the CDR3 has no conserved phenylalanine or tryptophan at its end. The rearrangement links TRBV6-6 to TRBJ2-1; maybe TRBD2 (5 bases). Trimming left V 6 bases short and J 4 bases short, with 22 bases between. Germline V gene sequence: CDR1 MNHNY, CDR2 SVGAGI (reference sequence). The CDR3 consists of 17 residues. The DNA of the CDR3 is TGTGCCAGCAGCCCCCTAGCCGTGGGTAACCATTACAATGAGCAGTTCCTC. Amino acids: CASSPLAVGNHYNEQFL.

Judged by abundance, this clonotype is medium-sized (0.01 to 0.1%). The chain uses TRBV19 and TRBJ1-4; no definite D call. The V gene's germline CDR1 is LNHDA and CDR2 SQIVND (reference sequence). CDR3 size: 13 residues. With 2 bases removed from V and 8 bases from J, the gap between germline ends came to 9 bases. This chain's CDR3 is CASSISAEEKLFF. The CDR3 DNA reads as TGTGCCAGTAGTATATCTGCGGAGGAAAAACTGTTTTTT.

This clonotype has a handful of counts. The rearrangement links TRBV13 to TRBJ1-1, with a tentative D call TRBD1 (5 bases). Deletions cut 4 bases from V and 3 bases from J, with 21 bases between. The CDR3 is 17 residues long. Germline V CDR1 and CDR2: PRHDT, FYEKMQ (reference sequence). The CDR3 is CASSSVGERGTYTEAFF. CDR3 sequence (DNA): TGTGCCAGCAGCTCGGTCGGCGAAAGGGGTACGTACACTGAAGCTTTCTTT.

This clonotype was picked up many times. The rearrangement links TRBV6-1 to TRBJ2-7, with D possibly matching TRBD2 (6 bases). The germline CDR1 and CDR2 sequences are MNHNS and SASEGT. This CDR3 has 14 residues. Trimming shortened V by 3 bases and J by 2 bases, and 11 bases separated the two germline ends. CDR3 sequence reads: CASSEVWGAYEQYF. CDR3 sequence (DNA): TGTGCCAGCAGTGAGGTTTGGGGGGCCTACGAGCAGTACTTC.

This clonotype rates as medium-sized. The chain combines TRBV29-1 with TRBJ2-6; D gene unclear. The V end was cut by 4 bases, the J end by 0 bases, with 4 bases between. CDR1 SQVTM and CDR2 ANQGSEA come from the germline V gene. This CDR3 comprises 13 residues. The CDR3 region is CSVVHSGANVLTF. CDR3 sequence (DNA): TGCAGCGTTGTTCACTCTGGGGCCAACGTCCTGACTTTC.

Remarks on this clonotype: A much more abundant neighbour one base away suggests this may be a read error. The rearrangement joins TRBV29-1 to TRBJ2-7; either TRBD1 or TRBD2 may fit D (5 bases each). Germline CDR1 and CDR2: SQVTM and ANQGSEA. The CDR3 is 11 amino acids. V gave up 4 bases and J gave up 5 bases, with 9 bases separating them. CDR3 sequence: CSVGGADEQYF. CDR3 nucleotides: TGCAGCGTTGGAGGGGCCGACGAGCAGTACTTC.

Note on this clonotype: Given a much more abundant clone one base away, this may be a read error. The chain links TRBV5-6 to TRBJ1-1; D is unclear. CDR1 SGHDT and CDR2 YYEEEE come from the germline V gene. The CDR3 totals 15 residues. V was pared by 2 bases and J by 2 bases, with 13 bases between. The CDR3 protein is CASSFGPYVNTEAFF. The CDR3 coding sequence is TGTGCCAGCAGCTTCGGACCGTACGTAAACACTGAAGCTTTCTTT. The full variable domain, with the rest looked up from reference TRBV5-6 and TRBJ1-1, is DAGVTQSPTHLIKTRGQQVTLRCSPKSGHDTVSWYQQALGQGPQFIFQYYEEEERQRGNFPDRFSGHQFPNYSSELNVNALLLGDSALYLCASSFGPYVNTEAFFGQGTRLTVV.

In this sample, this clonotype turned up many times. The chain carries TRBV29-1 and TRBJ1-2, with D perhaps TRBD1 (5 bases). V lost 4 bases and J lost 3, with 12 bases in between. Germline lookup yields CDR1 SQVTM and CDR2 ANQGSEA. The CDR3 is 13 amino acids. The CDR3 spells CSVGGGVDYGYTF. In nucleotides, the CDR3 is TGCAGCGTTGGGGGGGGAGTAGACTATGGCTACACCTTC.

This clonotype is deemed medium-sized (0.01 to 0.1%). The chain combines TRBV27 with TRBJ2-7; TRBD1 is a possible D gene (6 bases). This CDR3 is 16 amino acids long. CDR1 is MNHEY and CDR2 is SMNVEV in the germline V gene (reference sequence). V was pared by 5 bases and J by 3 bases, with 20 bases between. CDR3 nucleotide sequence: TGTGCCAGCAGTCCGATACGGGGCCGAGGGGGCTACGAGCAGTACTTC. This codes for CASSPIRGRGGYEQYF.

This clonotype was detected many times. V is TRBV4-3 and J is TRBJ2-2; D remains ambiguous. The CDR3 runs 15 residues. CDR1 and CDR2 from the germline V gene are LGHNA and YSLEER. The V and J ends lost 0 bases and 1 base respectively, with 6 bases between them. This CDR3 is CASSQDPGNTGELFF. The CDR3 DNA follows: TGCGCCAGCAGCCAAGATCCCGGGAACACCGGGGAGCTGTTTTTT.

This clonotype came up a few times. One base away lies a much larger clone, so this may be a sequencing read error. The missing conserved phenylalanine or tryptophan at the end of this CDR3 makes a read error likely. The V and J genes are TRBV7-8 and TRBJ2-5, with a tentative D call TRBD1 (5 bases). The germline V gene encodes CDR1 SGHVS and CDR2 FQNEAQ. Deletions cut 7 bases from V and 5 bases from J, with 20 bases between. This CDR3 is built from 15 residues. CDR3 nucleotides: TGTGCCAGCAATTGGATCCTTGCAGGGTCGGAGACCCAGTACTCC. Translated: CASNWILAGSETQYS.

This clonotype is termed medium-sized. The genes are TRBV4-2 and TRBJ1-5; TRBD1 is a possible D gene (5 bases). V lost 0 bases, J lost 2 bases, and 8 bases lay in between. CDR3 length: 15 residues. Per the germline V gene, CDR1 is LGHNA and CDR2 is YNFKEQ. CDR3 sequence: CASSQESGGNQPQHF. CDR3 coding DNA: TGTGCCAGCAGCCAAGAATCGGGGGGCAATCAGCCCCAGCATTTT.

This clonotype was detected many times. The chain carries TRBV24-1 and TRBJ2-7, with 7 bases aligning to TRBD1. V dropped 7 bases and J dropped 1; count of bases not matched to a gene: 3. The CDR3 extends over 13 amino acids. Germline CDR1 and CDR2: KGHDR and SFDVKD. In DNA, the CDR3 is TGTGCCACCAGCCGACAGGGATCCTACGAGCAGTACTTC. The encoded protein is CATSRQGSYEQYF.

In its sample, this clonotype was seen many times. The chain carries TRBV6-1 and TRBJ2-7; TRBD1 is a possible D gene (5 bases). From germline, CDR1 is MNHNS and CDR2 SASEGT. The CDR3 contains 13 residues. V lost 1 base and J 4 bases, leaving 8 bases between the germline ends. The CDR3 coding sequence is TGTGCCAGCAGTGAAGTTGGGGCGTACGAGCAGTACTTC. It yields the protein CASSEVGAYEQYF.